The TCR beta chain described here comes from a study of shared clonotypes between healthy human individuals. As concerns this clone: The antigen is not known.

The CDR3 spans 13 residues. CDR1 and CDR2 (germline): SGHTA, FQGTGA. V dropped 8 bases and J dropped 0 bases, with 10 bases sitting between them. The method was immunoSEQ multiplex PCR; TCRdb's version includes in-frame clones alone and lacks a portion of them. The sample records 300,000 to 400,000 clones, roughly 87% being singletons. Study outcomes and limitations: Estimated richness values were generally larger in naive subsets than in memory subsets.

Together with CD45RO+ cells, CCR7-negative CD45RA+ TemRA cells were included in CD8 memory. The chain uses TRBV7-3 and TRBJ1-1, with D unclear. This clonotype was sampled from a man younger than 30 in good health. The sample was memory CD8+ T cells sorted from blood. The sample's subset: CD45RO+ cells pooled with CCR7-negative TemRA cells. The CDR3 is CASADGLNTEAFF. As DNA, the CDR3 is TGTGCCAGCGCCGATGGGCTGAACACTGAAGCTTTCTTT.